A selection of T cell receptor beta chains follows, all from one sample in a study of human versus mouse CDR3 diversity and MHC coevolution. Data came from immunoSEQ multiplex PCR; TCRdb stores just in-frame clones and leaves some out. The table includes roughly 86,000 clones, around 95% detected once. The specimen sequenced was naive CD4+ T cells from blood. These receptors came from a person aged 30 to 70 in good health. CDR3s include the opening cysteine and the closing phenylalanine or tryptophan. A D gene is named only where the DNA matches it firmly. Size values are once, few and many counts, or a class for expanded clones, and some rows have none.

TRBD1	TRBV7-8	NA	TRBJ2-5	TGTGCCAGCAGCCTTAGAGGGGGGACAGGGGGAAAAGAGACCCAGTACTTC	CASSLRGGTGGKETQYF
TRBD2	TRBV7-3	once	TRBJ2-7	TGTGCCAGCAGCCCGACCTCGGGACCCGGGGGGGAGCAGTACTTC	CASSPTSGPGGEQYF
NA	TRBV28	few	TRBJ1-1	TGTGCCAGCAGTCAGAACACTGAAGCTTTCTTT	CASSQNTEAFF
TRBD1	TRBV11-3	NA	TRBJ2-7	TGTGCCAGCAGCCGAGACAGGGACTACGAGCAGTACTTC	CASSRDRDYEQYF
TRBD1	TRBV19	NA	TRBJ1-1	TGTGCCAGTATCCCGGACAGGGGGTTCACTGAAGCTTTCTTT	CASIPDRGFTEAFF
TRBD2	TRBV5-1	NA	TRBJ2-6	TGCGCCAGCAGCTTACTAGCGGGGGCTTCCGGGGCCAACGTCCTGACTTTC	CASSLLAGASGANVLTF
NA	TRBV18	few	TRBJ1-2	TGTGCCAGCTCAAGCCCGGGGGAGCGGGGCTACACCTTC	CASSSPGERGYTF
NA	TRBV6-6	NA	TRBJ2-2	TGTGCCAGCAGTACCGGGACACCTAACACCGGGGAGCTGTTTTTT	CASSTGTPNTGELFF
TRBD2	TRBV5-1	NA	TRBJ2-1	TGCGCCAGCAGCCGTTCTAGCGGGACCTACAATGAGCAGTTCTTC	CASSRSSGTYNEQFF
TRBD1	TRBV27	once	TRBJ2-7	TGTGCCAGCAGCGGGGACAGGGAGAAATACGAGCAGTACTTC	CASSGDREKYEQYF
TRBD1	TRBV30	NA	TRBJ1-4	TGTGCCTTTGACAGGGGAGGTAGAAAACTGTTTTTT	CAFDRGGRKLFF
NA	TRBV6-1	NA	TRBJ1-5	TGTGCCAGCAGCGTTAGGGGCGATCAGCCCCAGCATTTT	CASSVRGDQPQHF
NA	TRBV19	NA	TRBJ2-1	TGTGCCAGTAGTATCCCGACTGGGGCTACAGTACTCAATGAGCAGTTCTTC	CASSIPTGATVLNEQFF
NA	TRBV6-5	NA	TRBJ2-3	TGTGCCAGGAGTTACGTAGCGGATAGCACAGATACGCAGTATTTT	CARSYVADSTDTQYF
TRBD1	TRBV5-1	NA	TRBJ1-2	TGCGCCAGCGCCATCACAGGGGTTGCTGGTGGCTACACCTTC	CASAITGVAGGYTF
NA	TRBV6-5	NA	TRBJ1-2	TGTGCCAGCAGTTACCTAGGTGGCGCAGATGGCTACACCTTC	CASSYLGGADGYTF
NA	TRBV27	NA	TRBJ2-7	TGTGCCAGCAGGACCCAGGGATCCGAGCAGTACTTC	CASRTQGSEQYF
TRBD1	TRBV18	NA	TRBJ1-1	TGTGCCAGCTCACCGCGTGACAGGGGCCTATCCATCACTGAAGCTTTCTTT	CASSPRDRGLSITEAFF
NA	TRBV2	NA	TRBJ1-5	TGTGCCAGCAGTGAGGGGGGGTTTGGTCAGCCCCAGCATTTT	CASSEGGFGQPQHF
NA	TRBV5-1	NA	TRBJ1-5	TGCGCCAGCAGCCCTGAGGGGGGGTTCGCTCAGCCCCAGCATTTT	CASSPEGGFAQPQHF
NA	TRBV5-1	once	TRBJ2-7	TGCGCCAGCAGCTTACAGGGTGCGGAGCAGTACTTC	CASSLQGAEQYF
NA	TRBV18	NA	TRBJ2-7	TGTGCCAGCTCACCGATCCAGGGTACTACGAACGAGCAGTACTTC	CASSPIQGTTNEQYF
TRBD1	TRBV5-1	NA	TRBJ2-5	TGCGCCAGCAGCTCCGGGACAGGACAGGAGACCCAGTACTTC	CASSSGTGQETQYF
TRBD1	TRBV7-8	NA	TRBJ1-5	TGTGCCAGCAGCTCCCTTTCGTGGAAGGACAGGAATAGCAATCAGCCCCAGCATTTT	CASSSLSWKDRNSNQPQHF
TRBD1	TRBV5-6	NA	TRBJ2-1	TGTGCCAGCAGCGTCGGACAGGGGTTATACAATGAGCAGTTCTTC	CASSVGQGLYNEQFF
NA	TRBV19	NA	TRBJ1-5	TGTGCCAGTAGCATTCATCAACAGGGCCAGCCCCAGCATTTT	CASSIHQQGQPQHF
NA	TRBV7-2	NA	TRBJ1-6	TGTGCCAGCAGCACCCATAATAACAGGGAAAATTCACCCCTCCACTTT	CASSTHNNRENSPLHF
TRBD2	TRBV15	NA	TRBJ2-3	TGTGCCACCAGCAGGACTAGCGGGAGAGGCGATACGCAGTATTTT	CATSRTSGRGDTQYF
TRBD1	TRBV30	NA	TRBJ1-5	TGTGCCTGGCGGACAGGGTTGAATCAGCCCCAGCATTTT	CAWRTGLNQPQHF
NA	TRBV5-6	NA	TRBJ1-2	TGTGCCAGCAGCTTGGCCGGGTTGAGCCTTCCCTATGGCTACACCTTC	CASSLAGLSLPYGYTF
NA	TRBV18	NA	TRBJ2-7	TGTGCCAGCTCACCACCGCGACAAAACGGCTACGAGCAGTACTTC	CASSPPRQNGYEQYF
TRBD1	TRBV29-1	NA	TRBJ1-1	TGCAGCGTGGGGACAGGGATGAACACTGAAGCTTTCTTT	CSVGTGMNTEAFF
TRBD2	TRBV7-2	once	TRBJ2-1	TGTGCCAGCAGCTTAGTGTTCGTCGCGGGAGAACCCTACAATGAGCAGTTCTTC	CASSLVFVAGEPYNEQFF
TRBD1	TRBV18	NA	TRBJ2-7	TGTGCCAGCTCGACAGGGACAGGGCGTAACTACGAGCAGTACTTC	CASSTGTGRNYEQYF
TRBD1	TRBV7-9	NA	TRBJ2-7	TGTGCCAGCAGCTTAGATCCGGGACAGTCCTACGAGCAGTACTTC	CASSLDPGQSYEQYF
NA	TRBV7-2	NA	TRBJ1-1	TGTGCCAGCAGCTTAACTCGACAGAACACTGAAGCTTTCTTT	CASSLTRQNTEAFF
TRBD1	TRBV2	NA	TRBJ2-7	TGTGCCAGCCCGAAGGGACAGGGGGGAGGGGAGCAGTACTTC	CASPKGQGGGEQYF
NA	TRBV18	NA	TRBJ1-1	TGTGCCAGCTCACCGGTTTTGGGAACAGGAGTCATGAACACTGAAGCTTTCTTT	CASSPVLGTGVMNTEAFF
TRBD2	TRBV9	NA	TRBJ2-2	TGTGCCAGCAGCGTAGGGGAGCTAGCGGGAGCCGGCGGGGAGCTGTTTTTT	CASSVGELAGAGGELFF
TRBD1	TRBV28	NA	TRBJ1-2	TGTGCCAGCAGTCCTCCGGGACAGGGCTGGGGCTACACCTTC	CASSPPGQGWGYTF
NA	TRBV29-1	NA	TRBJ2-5	TGCAGCGCTCGAGAGGGGGCAAGGACTACCGTACAAGAGACCCAGTACTTC	CSAREGARTTVQETQYF
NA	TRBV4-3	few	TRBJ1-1	TGCGCCAGCAGCCACCCCGGGGGTGAAGCTTTCTTT	CASSHPGGEAFF
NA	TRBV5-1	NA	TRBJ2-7	TGCGCCAGCAGCTTGCAGGGGCGCGACTACGAGCAGTACTTC	CASSLQGRDYEQYF
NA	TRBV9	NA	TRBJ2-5	TGTGCCAGCAGCGTAGCCGGCGGGGACCCGTCGTACGGCGGGACCCAGTACTTC	CASSVAGGDPSYGGTQYF
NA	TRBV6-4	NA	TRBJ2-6	TGTGCCAGCAGCTGGGCCGGCGACTCTGGGGCCAACGTCCTGACTTTC	CASSWAGDSGANVLTF
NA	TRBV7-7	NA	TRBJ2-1	TGTGCTAGCAGCCGGGTTGATGAGCAGTTCTTC	CASSRVDEQFF
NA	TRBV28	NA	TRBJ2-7	TGTGCCAGCAGTTTACTACAGGCAGGGTACGAGCAGTACTTC	CASSLLQAGYEQYF
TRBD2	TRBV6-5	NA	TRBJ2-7	TGTGCCAGCAGTTACTCGCCTGCGGGGGTTTACGAGCAGTACTTC	CASSYSPAGVYEQYF
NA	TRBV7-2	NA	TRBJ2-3	TGTGCCAGCAGCTCGCGGCGGGGCCCCAAAGATACGCAGTATTTT	CASSSRRGPKDTQYF